The clone carrying this TCR beta chain was recorded a few times. Trimming removed 4 bases from V and 2 bases from J, with 15 bases in between. The CDR3 length is 14 residues. Germline CDR1 is SQVTM and CDR2 is ANQGSEA. Clones were sequenced by immunoSEQ multiplex PCR, and TCRdb holds only the in-frame ones, with some missing. The repertoire consists of tens of thousands of clones, with around 82% occurring once and the leading ten covering about 15%. The data belong to a study of blood T cell repertoires in COVID-19. V gene TRBV29-1 combines with J gene TRBJ2-7; D call uncertain. The sequenced material came from peripheral blood. The sequence was collected from an older man with active COVID-19. The CDR3 bases are TGCAGCGTTGTTGGTTCCAGGCATGCCTACGAGCAGTACTTC. It codes for CSVVGSRHAYEQYF.